The present entry profiles one T cell receptor (beta chain) with its context. TCRdb passed the 5' RACE reads through MiXCR, listing each CDR3 protein once. This table has about 330,000 distinct CDR3 sequences, over 9% appearing once. The germline V and J ends were trimmed by 1 base and 4 bases, with 14 bases remaining between them. The V gene's germline CDR1 is MNHNS and CDR2 SASEGT. The CDR3 totals 16 residues. These data belong to a study of identical twins. Separately, the same data were catalogued under a study of yellow fever vaccine responses in identical twins.

This rearrangement joins TRBV6-1 to TRBJ2-4; maybe TRBD1 (5 bases). The clonotype comes from a woman aged 18 to 35 in good health. Sample: CD8+ T cells sorted from blood. The CDR3 DNA sequence: TGTGCCAGCAGTGAAGGTTTGGGGCACGGAAAAAACATTCAGTACTTC. Translation gives CASSEGLGHGKNIQYF.